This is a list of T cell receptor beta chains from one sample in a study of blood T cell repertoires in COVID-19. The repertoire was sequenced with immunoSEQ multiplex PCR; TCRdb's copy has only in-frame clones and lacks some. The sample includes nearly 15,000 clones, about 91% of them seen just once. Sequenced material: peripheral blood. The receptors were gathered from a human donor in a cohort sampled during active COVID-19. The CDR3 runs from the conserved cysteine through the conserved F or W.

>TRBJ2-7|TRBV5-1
CASSYTSGYYEQYF
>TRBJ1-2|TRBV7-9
CASSLTGRANYGYTF
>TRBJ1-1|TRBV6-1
CASSEVRGTEAFF
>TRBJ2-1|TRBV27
CASSLQLAGVGAVF
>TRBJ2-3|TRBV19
CASGPGTVTDTQYF
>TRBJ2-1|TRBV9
CASSVEDFSYNEQFF
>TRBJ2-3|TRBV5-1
CASSHGFSDTQYF
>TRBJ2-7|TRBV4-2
CASSQPLSRGPPHEQYF
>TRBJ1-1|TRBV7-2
CASSGLRSGVTEAFF
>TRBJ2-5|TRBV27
CAEKVYRDQETQYF
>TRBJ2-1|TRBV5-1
CASSLVGRGAVNEQFF
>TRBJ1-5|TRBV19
CATAGDRYGNQPQHF
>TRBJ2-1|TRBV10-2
CASRRDREQFF
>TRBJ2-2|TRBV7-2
CASSLSQVNTGELFF
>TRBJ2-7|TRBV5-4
CASSLDTYEQYF
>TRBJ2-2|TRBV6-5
CASRRDRSPGELFF
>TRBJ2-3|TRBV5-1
CASSKGGTHGTDTQYF
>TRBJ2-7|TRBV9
CASSSGLSEQYF
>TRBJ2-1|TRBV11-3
CASSLGLAGAWGNEQFF
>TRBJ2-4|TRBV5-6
CASSLDLDKPYF
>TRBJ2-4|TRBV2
CASSSRLAKNIQYF
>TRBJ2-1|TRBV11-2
CASSLLGTGSHNEQFF
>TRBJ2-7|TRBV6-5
CASSRGGLEQYF
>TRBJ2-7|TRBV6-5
CASRLTSGSSYEQYF
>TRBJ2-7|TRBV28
CASSPSRDRVRYF
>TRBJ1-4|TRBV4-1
CASTTGEKLFF
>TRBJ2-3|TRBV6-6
CASSFLTGTTDTQYF
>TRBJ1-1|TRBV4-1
CASSQGRLEAFF
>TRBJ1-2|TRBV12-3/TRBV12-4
CASSLQGHYGYTF
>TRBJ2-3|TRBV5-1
CASSLAGLGVTDTQYF
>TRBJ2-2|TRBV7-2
CASSSLAVGELFF
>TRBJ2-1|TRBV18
CASSPPGSGQGPHEQFF
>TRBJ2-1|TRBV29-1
CSVRSRPRGSHYNEQFF
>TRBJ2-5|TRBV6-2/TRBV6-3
CASSPREGRETQYF
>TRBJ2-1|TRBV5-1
CASSWRATSNYNEQFF
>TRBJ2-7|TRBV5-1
CASSLEVGQVLSEQYF
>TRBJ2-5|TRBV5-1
CASSLLSGVQETQYF
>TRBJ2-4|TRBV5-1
CASSPVTGGGNIQYF
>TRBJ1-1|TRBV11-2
CASSPRGALEAFF
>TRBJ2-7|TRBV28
CASSLQVDEQYF
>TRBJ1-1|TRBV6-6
CASMGQGKTEAFF
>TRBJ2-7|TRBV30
CAWSKGARYEQYF
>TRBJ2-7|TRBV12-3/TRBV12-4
CASSFGLLAEQYF
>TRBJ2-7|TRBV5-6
CASSLGEDEQYF
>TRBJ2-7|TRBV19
CASSYGTGDYEQYF
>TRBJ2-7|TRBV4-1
CASSQEGLAAGYEQYF
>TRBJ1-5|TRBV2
CASSPGGRGLGGQPQHF
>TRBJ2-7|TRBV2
CASSQQGSYDQQYF
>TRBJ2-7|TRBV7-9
CASSLPGTVNYEQYF
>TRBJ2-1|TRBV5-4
CASSLAPAGNNEQFF
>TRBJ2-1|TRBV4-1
CASSQGARGGTYNEQFF
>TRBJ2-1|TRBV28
CASSSPYAGSYNEQFF
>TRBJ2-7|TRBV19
CASSIESRGAYEQYF
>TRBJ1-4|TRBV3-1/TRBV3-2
CASSPLVGHNEKLFF
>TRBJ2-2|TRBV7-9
CASNLGTRSLGGELFF
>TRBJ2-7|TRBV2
CASDLGTSGNYEQYF
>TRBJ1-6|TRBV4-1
CASSLGVDRAGSPLHF
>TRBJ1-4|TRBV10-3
CAISRTVFNEKLFF
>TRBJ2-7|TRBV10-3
CAITIQGLAGSYEQYF
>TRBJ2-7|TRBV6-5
CASSYSGQWGSYEQYF